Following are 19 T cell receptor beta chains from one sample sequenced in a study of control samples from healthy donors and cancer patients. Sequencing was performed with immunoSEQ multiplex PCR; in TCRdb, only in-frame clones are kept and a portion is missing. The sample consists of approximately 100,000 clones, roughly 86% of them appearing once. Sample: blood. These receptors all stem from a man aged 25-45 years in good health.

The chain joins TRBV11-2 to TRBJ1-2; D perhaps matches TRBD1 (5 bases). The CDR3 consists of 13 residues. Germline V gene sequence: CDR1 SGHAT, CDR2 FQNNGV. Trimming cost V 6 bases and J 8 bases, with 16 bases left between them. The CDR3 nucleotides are TGTGCCAGCAGGTCGGGGCGCGGAGGGGGCTACACCTTC. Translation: CASRSGRGGGYTF.

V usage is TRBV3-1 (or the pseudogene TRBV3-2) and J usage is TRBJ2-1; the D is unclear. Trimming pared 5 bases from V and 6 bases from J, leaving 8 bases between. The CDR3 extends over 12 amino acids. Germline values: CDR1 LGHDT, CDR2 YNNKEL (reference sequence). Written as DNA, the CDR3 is TGTGCCAGCAGCTCCCTTGGCAATGAGCAGTTCTTC. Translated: CASSSLGNEQFF.

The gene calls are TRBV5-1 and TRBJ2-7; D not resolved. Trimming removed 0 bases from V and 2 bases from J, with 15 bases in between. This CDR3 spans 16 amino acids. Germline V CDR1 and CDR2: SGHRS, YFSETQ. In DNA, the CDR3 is TGCGCCAGCAGCTTGGGTTCGACTTGGCTTACCTACGAGCAGTACGTC. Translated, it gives CASSLGSTWLTYEQYV.

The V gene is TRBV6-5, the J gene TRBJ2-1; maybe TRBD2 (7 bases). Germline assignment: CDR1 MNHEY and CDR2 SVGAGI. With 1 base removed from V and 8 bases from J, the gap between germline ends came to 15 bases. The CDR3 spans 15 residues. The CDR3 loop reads CASSYLTGGGDEQFF. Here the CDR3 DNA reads TGTGCCAGCAGTTACTTAACGGGGGGCGGCGATGAGCAGTTCTTC.

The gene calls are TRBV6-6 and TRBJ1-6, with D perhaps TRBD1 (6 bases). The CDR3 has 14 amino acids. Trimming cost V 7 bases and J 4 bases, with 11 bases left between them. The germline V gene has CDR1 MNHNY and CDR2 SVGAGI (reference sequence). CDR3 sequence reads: CASMLGQYNSPLHF. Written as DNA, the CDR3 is TGTGCCAGCATGTTGGGACAATATAATTCACCCCTCCACTTT.

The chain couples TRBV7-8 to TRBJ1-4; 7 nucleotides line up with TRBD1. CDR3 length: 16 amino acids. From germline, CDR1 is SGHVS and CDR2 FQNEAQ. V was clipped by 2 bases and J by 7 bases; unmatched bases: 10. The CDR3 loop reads CASSLFKGTAAEKLFF. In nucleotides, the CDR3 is TGTGCCAGCAGCTTATTTAAAGGGACAGCAGCTGAAAAACTGTTTTTT.

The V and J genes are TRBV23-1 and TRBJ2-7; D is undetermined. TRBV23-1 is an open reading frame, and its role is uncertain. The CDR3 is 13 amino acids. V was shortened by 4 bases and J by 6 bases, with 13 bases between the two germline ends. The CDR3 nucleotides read TGCGCCAGCAGTCCATCTTCGTGGGGCGAGCAGTACGTC. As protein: CASSPSSWGEQYV.

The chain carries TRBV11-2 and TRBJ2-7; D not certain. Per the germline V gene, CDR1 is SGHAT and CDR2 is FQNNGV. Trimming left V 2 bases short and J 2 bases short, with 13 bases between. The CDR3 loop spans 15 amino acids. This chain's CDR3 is CASSLLGRSPYEQYF. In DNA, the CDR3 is TGTGCCAGCAGCTTACTCGGGCGCAGCCCCTACGAGCAGTACTTC.

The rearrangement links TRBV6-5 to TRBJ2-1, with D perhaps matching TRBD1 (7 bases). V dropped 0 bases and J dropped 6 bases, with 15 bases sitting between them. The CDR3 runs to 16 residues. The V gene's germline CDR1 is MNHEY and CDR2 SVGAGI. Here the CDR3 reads CASSYSRTGGFNEQFF. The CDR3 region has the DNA TGTGCCAGCAGTTACTCCCGGACAGGAGGGTTCAATGAGCAGTTCTTC.

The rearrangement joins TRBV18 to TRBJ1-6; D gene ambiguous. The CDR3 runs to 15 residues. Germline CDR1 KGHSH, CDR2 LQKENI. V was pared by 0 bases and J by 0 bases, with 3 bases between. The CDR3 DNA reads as TGTGCCAGCTCACCACCGAGCTCCTATAATTCACCCCTCCACTTT. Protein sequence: CASSPPSSYNSPLHF.

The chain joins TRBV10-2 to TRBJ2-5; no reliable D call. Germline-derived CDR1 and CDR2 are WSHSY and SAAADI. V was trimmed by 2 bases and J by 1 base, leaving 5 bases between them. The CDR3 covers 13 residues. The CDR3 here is CASSEAAQETQYF. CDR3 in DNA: TGCGCCAGCAGTGAGGCGGCCCAAGAGACCCAGTACTTC.

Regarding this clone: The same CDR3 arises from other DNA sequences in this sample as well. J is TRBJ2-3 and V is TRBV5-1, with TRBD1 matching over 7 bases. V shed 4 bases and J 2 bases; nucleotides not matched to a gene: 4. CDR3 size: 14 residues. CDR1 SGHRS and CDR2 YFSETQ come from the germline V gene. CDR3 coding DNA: TGCGCCAGCAGCCCCGACAGGGCCACAGATACGCAGTATTTT. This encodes CASSPDRATDTQYF.

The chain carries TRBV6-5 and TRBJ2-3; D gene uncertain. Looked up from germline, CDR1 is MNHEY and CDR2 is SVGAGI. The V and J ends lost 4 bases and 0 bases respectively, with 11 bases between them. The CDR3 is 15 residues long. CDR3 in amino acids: CASSSRWESTDTQYF. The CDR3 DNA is TGTGCCAGCAGTTCGCGCTGGGAAAGCACAGATACGCAGTATTTT.

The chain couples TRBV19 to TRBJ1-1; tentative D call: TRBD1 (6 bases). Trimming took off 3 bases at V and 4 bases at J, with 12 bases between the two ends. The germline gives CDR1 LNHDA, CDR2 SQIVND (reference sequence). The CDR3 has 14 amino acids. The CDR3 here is CASSIDRRGTEAFF. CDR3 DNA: TGTGCCAGTAGTATTGACAGGAGGGGCACTGAAGCTTTCTTT.

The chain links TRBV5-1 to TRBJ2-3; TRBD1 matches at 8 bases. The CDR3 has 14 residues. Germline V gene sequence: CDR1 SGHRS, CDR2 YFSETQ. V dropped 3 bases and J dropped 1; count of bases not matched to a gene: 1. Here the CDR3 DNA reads TGCGCCAGCAGCTGGGGACAGGGCACAGATACGCAGTATTTT. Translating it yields CASSWGQGTDTQYF. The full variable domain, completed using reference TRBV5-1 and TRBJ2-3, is KAGVTQTPRYLIKTRGQQVTLSCSPISGHRSVSWYQQTPGQGLQFLFEYFSETQRNKGNFPGRFSGRQFSNSRSEMNVSTLELGDSALYLCASSWGQGTDTQYFGPGTRLTVL.

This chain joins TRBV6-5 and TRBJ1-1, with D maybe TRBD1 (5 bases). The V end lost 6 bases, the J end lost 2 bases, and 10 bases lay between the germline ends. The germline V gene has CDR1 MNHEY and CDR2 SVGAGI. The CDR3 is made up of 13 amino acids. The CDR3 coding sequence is TGTGCCAGCAGAAGACAGAGCAACACTGAAGCTTTCTTT. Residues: CASRRQSNTEAFF.

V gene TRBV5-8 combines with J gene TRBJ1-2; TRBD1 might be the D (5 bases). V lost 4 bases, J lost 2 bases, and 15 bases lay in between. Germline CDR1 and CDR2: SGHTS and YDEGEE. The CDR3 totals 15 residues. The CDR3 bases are TGTGCCAGCAGCCTCCCAACGACAGACAACTATGGCTACACCTTC. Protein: CASSLPTTDNYGYTF. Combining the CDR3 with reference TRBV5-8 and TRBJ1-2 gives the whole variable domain EAGVTQSPTHLIKTRGQQATLRCSPISGHTSVYWYQQALGLGLQFLLWYDEGEERNRGNFPPRFSGRQFPNYSSELNVNALELEDSALYLCASSLPTTDNYGYTFGSGTRLTVV.

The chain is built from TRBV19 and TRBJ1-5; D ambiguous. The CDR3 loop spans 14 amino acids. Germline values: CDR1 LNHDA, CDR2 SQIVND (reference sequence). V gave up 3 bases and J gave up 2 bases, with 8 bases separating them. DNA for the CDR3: TGTGCCAGTAGTATTATGAAGGGCAATCAGCCCCAGCATTTT. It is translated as CASSIMKGNQPQHF.

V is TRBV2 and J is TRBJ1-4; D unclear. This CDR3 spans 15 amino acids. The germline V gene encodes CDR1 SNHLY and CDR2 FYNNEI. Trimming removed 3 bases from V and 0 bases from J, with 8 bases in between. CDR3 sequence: CASSETGTTNEKLFF. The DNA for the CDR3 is TGTGCCAGCAGTGAGACGGGAACAACTAATGAAAAACTGTTTTTT.